This T cell receptor beta chain was captured by sequencing in a study of T cell repertoires in cytomegalovirus infection. About the study: CMV infection together with matching HLA type was indicated by public TCR beta signatures.

TCRdb re-called the reads with MiXCR, one entry per CDR3 protein. The sample comprises 200,000 or so distinct CDR3 sequences, 15% to 20% of which are singletons, and about 2.9% rests with the top ten. Losses at the gene ends were 2 bases for V and 7 bases for J; bases not matched to a gene: 5. The germline V gene encodes CDR1 MNHEY and CDR2 SVGAGI. The CDR3 length is 15 residues. This clonotype was found a few times. Its antigen is still unknown. Overall study findings and caveats: Public TCR beta family frequency separated CMV-and-HLA carriers, including in an independent cohort. Predominance within the ex vivo response was attributable to HLA-C-restricted CMV-specific TCR beta clonotypes.

The V and J genes are TRBV6-5 and TRBJ1-4, with 9 bases that match TRBD1. Sequencing used PBMCs. The clonotype originates from a human donor in good health (CMV status not recorded). Some clones in this sample may be carry-over from other donors' samples. CDR3 region: CASSYSTGGGEKLFF. Written as DNA, the CDR3 is TGTGCCAGCAGTTACAGCACAGGGGGCGGTGAAAAACTGTTTTTT.